One sample yielded the 32 T cell receptor beta chains listed below, sequenced in a study of molecular identifiers for immune sequencing clone quantification. TCRdb fed the PCR reads into MiXCR, producing one record per CDR3 protein. The table lists 400,000 to 600,000 distinct CDR3 sequences, over 20% of them singletons. Sequencing was carried out using naive CD8+ T cells from blood, with Jurkat cell RNA spiked in. Subset denoted: FACS-sorted CD8+CD4-CCR7+CD45RA+ naive T cells. The receptor set was obtained from a human donor in good health. Some libraries in this study had Jurkat cell RNA spiked in.

This clonotype was recorded many times. CDR3 in amino acids: CASSSPGVSWNNEQFF. The CDR3 nucleotides are TGTGCCAGCAGCTCACCAGGGGTCTCTTGGAACAATGAGCAGTTCTTC. The chain joins TRBV7-2 to TRBJ2-1; D is possibly TRBD1 (6 bases). The ends were cut back, 4 bases at V and 5 bases at J, with 18 bases in the middle. Germline V gene lookup returns CDR1 SGHTA and CDR2 FQGNSA. The CDR3 runs 16 residues.

This clonotype was seen ten or more times. V is TRBV7-9 and J is TRBJ2-3; tentatively, D is TRBD2 (5 bases). Germline loops: CDR1 SEHNR, CDR2 FQNEAQ (reference sequence). Trimming removed 5 bases from V and 2 bases from J, with 11 bases in between. The CDR3 extends over 14 amino acids. The CDR3 sequence is CASSLTRNTDTQYF. CDR3 coding DNA: TGTGCCAGCAGCCTTACTAGGAACACAGATACGCAGTATTTT. The complete variable domain, with remaining parts taken from reference TRBV7-9 and TRBJ2-3, reads DTGVSQNPRHKITKRGQNVTFRCDPISEHNRLYWYRQTLGQGPEFLTYFQNEAQLEKSRLLSDRFSAERPKGSFSTLEIQRTEQGDSAMYLCASSLTRNTDTQYFGPGTRLTVL.

The V and J genes are TRBV4-3 and TRBJ2-7; perhaps TRBD1 as D (5 bases). Trimming removed 0 bases at V and 4 bases at J, with 13 bases between. Germline loops: CDR1 LGHNA, CDR2 YSLEER. The CDR3 has 15 residues. The CDR3 sequence is CASSQDPQAPYEQYF. The CDR3 nucleotides read TGCGCCAGCAGCCAAGATCCACAGGCCCCTTACGAGCAGTACTTC.

At least ten counts were recorded for this clonotype. This chain joins TRBV2 and TRBJ1-5, with a possible D match to TRBD1 (6 bases). Germline values: CDR1 SNHLY, CDR2 FYNNEI. V was clipped by 5 bases and J by 13 bases, with 24 bases between them. This CDR3 spans 15 amino acids. The CDR3 reads CASSPGQMGLGSQHF. CDR3 bases: TGTGCCAGCAGTCCCGGACAGATGGGGTTGGGGAGTCAGCATTTT.

This chain connects TRBV27 to TRBJ2-2; D possibly uses TRBD1 or TRBD2 (5 bases each). The CDR3 has 15 residues. The germline V gene encodes CDR1 MNHEY and CDR2 SMNVEV (reference sequence). The V end was cut by 3 bases, the J end by 4 bases, with 12 bases between. The CDR3 sequence is CASSFFQGVTGELFF. The CDR3 region has the DNA TGTGCCAGCAGTTTTTTTCAGGGAGTCACCGGGGAGCTGTTTTTT.

This clonotype appeared many times. The chain recombines TRBV4-3 with TRBJ2-1; 7 nucleotides align to TRBD1. Trimming removed 4 bases from V and 9 bases from J; junction bases left unmatched: 6. Germline values: CDR1 LGHNA, CDR2 YSLEER. This CDR3 is 13 amino acids long. The CDR3 protein is CASSRDREAEQFF. CDR3 DNA: TGCGCCAGCAGCCGCGACAGGGAAGCTGAGCAGTTCTTC.

This clonotype was seen ten or more times. The rearrangement links TRBV7-9 to TRBJ2-7, with D possibly being TRBD1 (5 bases). The CDR3 extends over 14 amino acids. V was pared by 7 bases and J by 4 bases, with 17 bases between. CDR1 is SEHNR and CDR2 is FQNEAQ in the germline V gene (reference sequence). CDR3 sequence reads: CASTAGPGPYEQYF. CDR3 bases: TGTGCCAGCACCGCTGGGCCAGGGCCGTACGAGCAGTACTTC.

The sample holds many counts of this clonotype. In DNA, the CDR3 is TGCGCCAGCAGCCAAGAGGGCAGGGGAAGCGATACGCAGTATTTT. Translation gives CASSQEGRGSDTQYF. The J gene is TRBJ2-3, the V gene TRBV4-1; the D gene is possibly TRBD1 (6 bases). Between the trimmed V and J ends, which lost 0 bases and 6 bases, there was a span of 13 bases. Per the germline V gene, CDR1 is MGHRA and CDR2 is YSYEKL. This CDR3 contains 15 residues.

There are many counts of this clonotype. The gene calls are TRBV7-9 and TRBJ1-2, with TRBD1 as a possible D gene (6 bases). This CDR3 contains 15 residues. The V gene's germline CDR1 is SEHNR and CDR2 FQNEAQ (reference sequence). The ends were cut back, 3 bases at V and 5 bases at J, with 16 bases in the middle. For the CDR3, the DNA is TGTGCCAGCAGCTTTACAGGGAGCCCATCTTATGGCTACACCTTC. Translating it yields CASSFTGSPSYGYTF.

The chain is built from TRBV10-3 and TRBJ1-1, with a weak D call TRBD1 (5 bases). CDR1 ENHRY and CDR2 SYGVKD come from the germline V gene. The V end lost 10 bases, the J end lost 0 bases, and 18 bases lay between the germline ends. The CDR3 runs to 15 residues. In DNA, the CDR3 is TGTGCCACCTGGGCAGGGAATCACATGAACACTGAAGCTTTCTTT. Amino acid sequence: CATWAGNHMNTEAFF.

The chain recombines TRBV10-2 with TRBJ1-5; the D gene is possibly TRBD1 (6 bases). Trimming pared 2 bases from V and 3 bases from J, leaving 17 bases between. Germline CDR1 reads WSHSY; CDR2 reads SAAADI. The CDR3 is 17 amino acids. The CDR3 loop reads CASSETLMTGPNQPQHF. Written as DNA, the CDR3 is TGCGCCAGCAGTGAGACCCTAATGACAGGTCCCAATCAGCCCCAGCATTTT.

As regards this clonotype: Given a much more abundant clone one base away, this may be a read error. The rearrangement links TRBV7-2 to TRBJ2-3; D is perhaps TRBD1 (6 bases). The J call is doubtful: the DNA matches TRBJ1-5 better. There are 18 residues in the CDR3. The germline V gene encodes CDR1 SGHTA and CDR2 FQGNSA. The DNA of the CDR3 is TGTGCCAGCAGTTTGACTAGCGGGGGCACAGGTAGCACAGATACGCAGCATTTT. Amino acids: CASSLTSGGTGSTDTQHF.

As regards this clonotype: A much larger clone differs from this one at a single base, so this may be a read error. CDR3 amino acids: CASSKRPQETQYF. In nucleotides, the CDR3 is TGTGCCAGCAGTAAACGTCCCCAAGAGACCCAGTACTTC. The V gene is TRBV6-1, the J gene TRBJ2-5; D gene ambiguous. There are 13 residues in the CDR3. V lost 5 bases to trimming and J lost 1 base, with 8 bases between them. CDR1 is MNHNS and CDR2 is SASEGT in the germline V gene.

The J gene is TRBJ1-6, the V gene TRBV5-6; D gene ambiguous. CDR1 SGHDT and CDR2 YYEEEE come from the germline V gene. The CDR3 covers 13 residues. V lost 1 base and J lost 10, with 9 bases in between. The CDR3 is CASSLSITSPLHF. CDR3 DNA: TGTGCCAGCAGCTTGTCAATAACCTCACCCCTCCACTTT.

The sample holds many counts of this clonotype. The genes are TRBV19 and TRBJ1-1; D ambiguous. The CDR3 runs 13 residues. The V gene lost 10 bases and the J gene lost 0 bases, with 12 bases spanning the gap. The germline V gene has CDR1 LNHDA and CDR2 SQIVND (reference sequence). The CDR3 coding sequence is TGTGCCACTTCAGACCACATGAACACTGAAGCTTTCTTT. Encoded protein: CATSDHMNTEAFF.

In this sample, this clonotype turned up once. The rearrangement links TRBV7-9 to TRBJ2-5; the D gene is possibly TRBD1 (6 bases). Between the trimmed V and J ends, which lost 2 bases and 4 bases, there was a span of 14 bases. The CDR3 extends over 15 amino acids. Germline CDR1 is SEHNR and CDR2 is FQNEAQ (reference sequence). In DNA form, the CDR3 reads TGTGCCAGCAGCTTAATCGCCGCGGACAGAGAGACCCAGTACTTC. Amino acids: CASSLIAADRETQYF.

Points on this clonotype: A much larger clone lies a single base off, so this may be a read error. The chain is built from TRBV12-3 or TRBV12-4 and TRBJ2-7; 14 bases line up with TRBD2. With 8 bases clipped from V and 9 bases from J, the junction kept 3 bases outside the gene matches. The length of the CDR3 is 12 residues. CDR3: CASRGLAGGQYF. In nucleotides, the CDR3 is TGTGCCAGCCGAGGACTAGCGGGGGGGCAGTACTTC.

This clonotype was observed once. J is TRBJ1-2 and V is TRBV27, with 8 bases lining up with TRBD1. Germline V gives CDR1 MNHEY, CDR2 SMNVEV (reference sequence). Trimming cost V 4 bases and J 3 bases; bases outside gene matches: 7. The CDR3 sequence is 15 residues long. The CDR3 region has the DNA TGTGCCAGCAGTTCTATGGGACAGGATTACTATGGCTACACCTTC. This gives the protein CASSSMGQDYYGYTF.

The chain has TRBV5-1 and TRBJ2-3; TRBD1 agrees at 7 bases. The CDR3 sequence is 15 residues long. Germline V gene lookup returns CDR1 SGHRS and CDR2 YFSETQ. V trimming: 1 base; J trimming: 2 bases; junction bases outside the gene matches: 4. The CDR3 DNA sequence: TGCGCCAGCAGCTTGCTTACAGGGGACACAGATACGCAGTATTTT. Translating gives CASSLLTGDTDTQYF.

Ten or more counts support this clonotype. V is TRBV25-1 and J is TRBJ1-1; D is undetermined. This CDR3 is 12 amino acids long. Trimming pared 4 bases from V and 7 bases from J, leaving 10 bases between. CDR1 MGHDK and CDR2 SYGVNS come from the germline V gene. The CDR3 DNA follows: TGTGCCAGCAGTGTATCAGGATATGAAGCTTTCTTT. Protein sequence: CASSVSGYEAFF.

The chain couples TRBV3-1 to TRBJ2-5; the D is unclear. The germline CDR1 and CDR2 sequences are LGHDT and YNNKEL (reference sequence). Between the trimmed V and J ends, which lost 0 bases and 5 bases, there was a span of 10 bases. This CDR3 is built from 14 residues. In DNA form, the CDR3 reads TGTGCCAGCAGCCAAGAGGCGGAGTTCGAGACCCAGTACTTC. This gives the protein CASSQEAEFETQYF.

This clonotype was seen many times. This sequence joins TRBV14 and TRBJ1-1; D is unclear. V gave up 0 bases and J gave up 1 base, with 21 bases separating them. Germline CDR1 SGHDN, CDR2 FVKESK. The length of the CDR3 is 19 residues. The CDR3 sequence: CASSQDPPLMVGTNTEAFF. CDR3 DNA sequence: TGTGCCAGCAGCCAAGATCCCCCCCTGATGGTAGGAACGAACACTGAAGCTTTCTTT.

The genes are TRBV5-1 and TRBJ2-7; 7 nucleotides line up with TRBD2. This CDR3 is 15 amino acids long. Germline V gene data show CDR1 as SGHRS and CDR2 as YFSETQ. V lost 7 bases and J lost 2; bases outside the gene matches: 12. The CDR3 reads CASGPRGDGTYEQYF. The CDR3 nucleotides are TGCGCCAGCGGCCCCCGGGGGGACGGGACCTACGAGCAGTACTTC.

This clonotype has a handful of counts. The V call is TRBV19, the J call TRBJ2-1, with 7 positions matching TRBD2. Germline V lookup: CDR1 LNHDA, CDR2 SQIVND (reference sequence). The CDR3 is made up of 17 amino acids. Trimming at V came to 5 bases and at J to 0 bases, leaving 10 bases not matched to a gene. The CDR3 here is CASSLGLGLSSYNEQFF. In DNA, the CDR3 is TGTGCCAGTAGTCTAGGACTAGGACTAAGCTCCTACAATGAGCAGTTCTTC. Using reference TRBV19 and TRBJ2-1 for the parts outside the CDR3, the full variable domain is DGGITQSPKYLFRKEGQNVTLSCEQNLNHDAMYWYRQDPGQGLRLIYYSQIVNDFQKGDIAEGYSVSREKKESFPLTVTSAQKNPTAFYLCASSLGLGLSSYNEQFFGPGTRLTVL.

In its sample, this clonotype was seen a few times. V gene TRBV7-9 combines with J gene TRBJ2-1; tentative D call: TRBD2 (5 bases). V was clipped by 5 bases and J by 0 bases, with 14 bases between them. The germline CDR1 and CDR2 sequences are SEHNR and FQNEAQ (reference sequence). The CDR3 length is 16 residues. The CDR3 is CASSRSEDSSYNEQFF. CDR3 DNA: TGTGCCAGCAGCCGATCGGAGGATTCCTCCTACAATGAGCAGTTCTTC.

This clonotype was seen many times. V is TRBV3-1 and J is TRBJ2-7; D perhaps matches TRBD2 (5 bases). There are 14 residues in the CDR3. CDR1 and CDR2 (germline): LGHDT, YNNKEL (reference sequence). The V gene lost 6 bases and the J gene lost 2 bases, with 14 bases spanning the gap. CDR3 sequence: CASSRRTRAYEQYF. CDR3 DNA sequence: TGTGCCAGCAGTCGCAGGACGAGGGCCTACGAGCAGTACTTC.

The gene calls are TRBV7-6 and TRBJ1-6; 11 nucleotides line up with TRBD1. V lost 4 bases and J lost 10; bases outside the gene matches: 6. The germline gives CDR1 SGHVS, CDR2 FNYEAQ. The CDR3 runs to 15 residues. CDR3 residues: CASSSWTGGASPLHF. The DNA of the CDR3 is TGTGCCAGCAGCTCATGGACAGGGGGCGCGTCACCCCTCCACTTT.

This clonotype came up a few times. This CDR3 reads CASSLGIHQYF. The CDR3 DNA reads TGCGCCAGCAGCTTGGGGATACATCAGTACTTC. The V call is TRBV5-1, the J call TRBJ2-4, with D unresolved. Germline CDR1 and CDR2: SGHRS and YFSETQ. The germline V and J ends were trimmed by 0 bases and 12 bases, with 7 bases remaining between them. CDR3 size: 11 residues.

A remark on this clonotype: One base away lies a much larger clone, so this may be a sequencing read error. The genes are TRBV21-1 and TRBJ1-1; TRBD1, the table's D call, was not compared with the DNA. TRBV21-1 is described as a pseudogene. The CDR3 is made up of 17 amino acids. CDR3 bases: TGTGCCAGCAGCATAGCGGGCAGCCGACCCCCGAACACTGAAGCTTTCTTT. Protein: CASSIAGSRPPNTEAFF.

This clonotype was counted ten times or more. The chain couples TRBV7-9 to TRBJ2-3, with 8 bases identical to TRBD2. The CDR3 totals 13 residues. V lost 5 bases to trimming and J lost 14 bases; unmatched junction nucleotides: 12. CDR1 and CDR2 (germline): SEHNR, FQNEAQ (reference sequence). The CDR3 nucleotides read TGTGCCAGCAGCGTAGGACTAGCCCCTCACCCGTATTTT. As protein: CASSVGLAPHPYF.

The chain has TRBV19 and TRBJ2-5; possibly TRBD2 for D (5 bases). This CDR3 is 15 amino acids long. The germline gives CDR1 LNHDA, CDR2 SQIVND (reference sequence). Trimming removed 11 bases at V and 4 bases at J, with 23 bases between. CDR3 nucleotides: TGTGCCTGTAAAGTCAGCGGAGAGGGTTCAGAGACCCAGTACTTC. This codes for CACKVSGEGSETQYF.

This chain connects TRBV29-1 to TRBJ2-3; TRBD1 matches 7 bases. The CDR3 has 14 residues. CDR1 and CDR2 from the germline V gene are SQVTM and ANQGSEA. With 4 bases clipped from V and 3 bases from J, the junction kept 7 bases outside the gene matches. CDR3: CSVVTGVGTDTQYF. CDR3 bases: TGCAGCGTTGTTACAGGGGTCGGGACAGATACGCAGTATTTT.